A selection of T cell receptor beta chains follows, all from one sample in a study of neurological immune-mediated disorders. Each CDR3 protein gets one entry after TCRdb re-called the 5' RACE reads with MiXCR. The table has 80,000 to 100,000 distinct CDR3 sequences, 5.8% seen once. Specimen: PBMCs. The receptors come from a woman aged 60-70 years with multiple sclerosis. Both conserved end residues are part of each CDR3. A D gene is named only where the DNA matches it firmly. Clone size is not always given. Where it is, it says once, few, many or a class for expanded clones.

j_call | v_call | d_call | clone_size | cdr3_aa | cdr3_nt
TRBJ2-2 | TRBV5-1 | TRBD2 | many | CASSLFGGTDTGELFF | TGCGCCAGCAGCTTGTTCGGGGGGACCGACACCGGGGAGCTGTTTTTT
TRBJ1-2 | TRBV5-1 | TRBD1 | many | CASRAGTALYGYTF | TGCGCCAGCAGGGCCGGGACAGCCCTTTATGGCTACACCTTC
TRBJ2-1 | TRBV3-1 | TRBD2 | NA | CASSRTSGGAREQFF | TGTGCCAGCAGCCGGACTAGCGGGGGGGCACGGGAGCAGTTCTTC
TRBJ1-1 | TRBV21-1 | NA | few | CASSFQIPGPTEAFF | TGTGCCAGCAGCTTTCAAATTCCAGGGCCCACTGAAGCTTTCTTT
TRBJ1-4 | TRBV6-5 | NA | many | CASSNRPGPGEKLFF | TGTGCCAGCAGTAACAGACCCGGGCCAGGTGAAAAACTGTTTTTT
TRBJ1-1 | TRBV10-3 | TRBD1 | many | CAISPGGPEAFF | TGTGCCATCAGCCCAGGGGGCCCTGAAGCTTTCTTT
TRBJ1-1 | TRBV6-5 | TRBD1 | many | CASSYFGRGRGDTEAFF | TGTGCCAGCAGTTACTTCGGCAGGGGGCGAGGGGACACTGAAGCTTTCTTT
TRBJ1-4 | TRBV7-2 | NA | medium-sized | CASSHREKGRKLFF | TGTGCCAGCAGCCACAGAGAAAAAGGGAGAAAACTGTTTTTT
TRBJ2-1 | TRBV11-1 | NA | NA | CASSFPGQFGNEQFF | TGTGCCAGCAGCTTCCCTGGACAGTTTGGCAATGAGCAGTTCTTC
TRBJ2-1 | TRBV30 | TRBD2 | many | CAGLGNDNEQFF | TGTGCCGGACTAGGAAACGACAATGAGCAGTTCTTC
TRBJ2-5 | TRBV11-2 | TRBD2 | many | CASSRSGGQETQYF | TGTGCCAGCAGCCGAAGCGGGGGGCAAGAGACCCAGTACTTC
TRBJ1-6 | TRBV7-2 | NA | many | CASSLAGHNNSPLHF | TGTGCCAGCAGCTTAGCGGGACATAATAATTCACCCCTCCACTTT
TRBJ1-1 | TRBV12-3/TRBV12-4 | NA | many | CASSPFPTNTEAFF | TGTGCCAGCAGTCCCTTCCCCACGAACACTGAAGCTTTCTTT
TRBJ2-1 | TRBV10-3 | TRBD1 | many | CAISTGTGTYNEQFF | TGTGCCATCTCCACCGGGACAGGGACCTACAATGAGCAGTTCTTC
TRBJ2-5 | TRBV21-1 | NA | many | CASSKGGPGRGETQYF | TGTGCCAGCAGCAAAGGGGGACCCGGTAGGGGTGAGACCCAGTACTTC
TRBJ1-3 | TRBV5-8 | NA | many | CASSLRTGSGNTIYF | TGTGCCAGCAGCCTCAGGACTGGCTCTGGAAACACCATATATTTT
TRBJ1-2 | TRBV7-2 | NA | NA | CASSLTPDDGYTF | TGTGCCAGCAGCTTAACCCCGGATGATGGCTACACCTTC
TRBJ2-1 | TRBV7-2 | NA | many | CASSPSSVSYNEQFF | TGTGCCAGCAGCCCCTCTAGCGTCTCCTACAATGAGCAGTTCTTC
TRBJ2-1 | TRBV5-1 | TRBD2 | many | CASISGGYNEQFF | TGCGCCAGCATTAGCGGGGGGTACAATGAGCAGTTCTTC
TRBJ1-1 | TRBV14 | TRBD1 | many | CASSPRQGATGNTEAFF | TGTGCCAGCAGCCCGAGACAGGGGGCGACGGGGAACACTGAAGCTTTCTTT
TRBJ2-7 | TRBV4-1 | TRBD1 | many | CASSQPDTDRSYEQYF | TGCGCCAGCAGCCAACCAGACACGGACAGGTCCTACGAGCAGTACTTC
TRBJ1-1 | TRBV6-5 | NA | NA | CASQAGDEAFF | TGTGCCAGCCAAGCGGGGGATGAAGCTTTCTTT
TRBJ2-1 | TRBV7-9 | TRBD1 | many | CASSIPPGTGSYNEQFF | TGTGCCAGCAGCATCCCCCCGGGGACAGGTTCCTACAATGAGCAGTTCTTC
TRBJ1-5 | TRBV7-2 | NA | many | CASSSYRGNQPQHF | TGTGCCAGCAGCTCTTACAGGGGCAATCAGCCCCAGCATTTT
TRBJ2-2 | TRBV24-1 | TRBD1 | many | CATSRDRDGELFF | TGTGCCACCAGCCGGGACAGGGACGGGGAGCTGTTTTTT
TRBJ1-3 | TRBV6-5 | TRBD1 | many | CASSYSGQGMGSGNTIYF | TGTGCCAGCAGTTACTCGGGACAGGGAATGGGCTCTGGAAACACCATATATTTT
TRBJ2-7 | TRBV5-1 | TRBD1 | many | CASSLATGNEQYF | TGCGCCAGCAGCTTGGCGACAGGGAACGAGCAGTACTTC
TRBJ1-2 | TRBV20-1 | NA | many | CSAPAHPYGYTF | TGCAGTGCCCCGGCCCATCCCTATGGCTACACCTTC
TRBJ1-2 | TRBV6-6 | TRBD1 | NA | CASSPQGGFGYTF | TGTGCCAGCAGCCCCCAGGGGGGGTTCGGCTACACCTTC
TRBJ1-5 | TRBV6-5 | NA | many | CASSSYRTRGNQPQHF | TGTGCCAGCAGTTCATACAGGACCCGAGGCAATCAGCCCCAGCATTTT
TRBJ2-2 | TRBV7-6 | NA | medium-sized | CASSLGGNTGELFF | TGTGCCAGCAGCTTAGGCGGGAACACCGGGGAGCTGTTTTTT
TRBJ2-7 | TRBV12-3/TRBV12-4 | TRBD2 | many | CASSPPRASGGSEQYF | TGTGCCAGCAGCCCCCCCCGTGCGAGCGGGGGATCCGAGCAGTACTTC
TRBJ2-3 | TRBV30 | NA | once | CAWSTTADTRYF | TGTGCCTGGAGCACTACGGCCGATACGCGGTATTTT
TRBJ2-6 | TRBV20-1 | NA | many | CSASKQAPGANVLTF | TGCAGTGCTAGCAAACAGGCTCCTGGGGCCAACGTCCTGACTTTC
TRBJ1-2 | TRBV4-1 | TRBD1 | many | CASSQADRADYGYTF | TGCGCCAGCAGCCAAGCGGACAGGGCGGACTATGGCTACACCTTC
TRBJ2-4 | TRBV5-1 | NA | many | CASQQDAGAKNIQYF | TGCGCCAGCCAGCAGGACGCAGGAGCCAAAAACATTCAGTACTTC
TRBJ2-7 | TRBV20-1 | NA | NA | CSALRRSSYEQYF | TGCAGTGCACTTCGACGGAGCTCCTACGAGCAGTACTTC
TRBJ2-6 | TRBV3-1 | TRBD1 | many | CATGPGQQISGANVLTF | TGTGCCACCGGGCCGGGACAGCAAATCTCTGGGGCCAACGTCCTGACTTTC
TRBJ1-2 | TRBV5-1 | NA | many | CASSLGDGSWGYTF | TGCGCCAGCAGCTTGGGGGACGGCAGTTGGGGCTACACCTTC
TRBJ2-5 | TRBV15 | TRBD1 | many | CATSRTGTGREETQYF | TGTGCCACCAGCAGAACCGGGACAGGGAGGGAGGAGACCCAGTACTTC
TRBJ1-1 | TRBV28 | NA | many | CASSGGRGTEAFF | TGTGCCAGCAGTGGGGGGAGAGGCACTGAAGCTTTCTTT
TRBJ2-1 | TRBV6-5 | TRBD1 | many | CASSYMDRVREQFF | TGTGCCAGCAGTTACATGGACAGGGTTAGGGAGCAGTTCTTC
TRBJ1-5 | TRBV7-6 | TRBD1 | many | CASSTRQGDQPQHF | TGTGCCAGCAGCACAAGACAGGGTGATCAGCCCCAGCATTTT
TRBJ2-4 | TRBV10-1 | NA | many | CANSDSLAKNIQYF | TGCGCCAACAGTGACAGTTTAGCCAAAAACATTCAGTACTTC
TRBJ1-1 | TRBV7-8 | NA | many | CASYRSATNTEAFF | TGTGCCAGCTATCGGTCGGCCACAAACACTGAAGCTTTCTTT
TRBJ1-4 | TRBV20-1 | NA | many | CSAGRRATNEKLFF | TGCAGTGCTGGCAGGAGAGCAACTAATGAAAAACTGTTTTTT
TRBJ2-7 | TRBV6-1 | TRBD2 | many | CASRAGTSGGLYEQYF | TGTGCCAGCAGGGCCGGGACTAGCGGGGGATTATACGAGCAGTACTTC
TRBJ1-1 | TRBV3-1 | NA | many | CASSLVDSNTEAFF | TGTGCCAGCAGCCTGGTTGACAGTAACACTGAAGCTTTCTTT
TRBJ2-6 | TRBV12-3/TRBV12-4 | NA | many | CASTGGGANVLTF | TGTGCCAGCACTGGGGGGGGGGCCAACGTCCTGACTTTC
TRBJ2-5 | TRBV5-1 | TRBD1 | many | CASSFPGTVKGETQYF | TGCGCCAGCAGCTTCCCTGGGACAGTCAAAGGAGAGACCCAGTACTTC
TRBJ1-4 | TRBV5-1 | NA | many | CASSSSNEKLFF | TGCGCCAGCAGCTCGTCTAATGAAAAACTGTTTTTT
TRBJ1-6 | TRBV9 | NA | many | CASSPWEGSNSPLHF | TGTGCCAGCAGCCCATGGGAGGGGTCGAATTCACCCCTCCACTTT
TRBJ2-2 | TRBV12-3/TRBV12-4 | NA | many | CASSSQANTGELFF | TGTGCCAGCAGTTCACAGGCCAACACCGGGGAGCTGTTTTTT